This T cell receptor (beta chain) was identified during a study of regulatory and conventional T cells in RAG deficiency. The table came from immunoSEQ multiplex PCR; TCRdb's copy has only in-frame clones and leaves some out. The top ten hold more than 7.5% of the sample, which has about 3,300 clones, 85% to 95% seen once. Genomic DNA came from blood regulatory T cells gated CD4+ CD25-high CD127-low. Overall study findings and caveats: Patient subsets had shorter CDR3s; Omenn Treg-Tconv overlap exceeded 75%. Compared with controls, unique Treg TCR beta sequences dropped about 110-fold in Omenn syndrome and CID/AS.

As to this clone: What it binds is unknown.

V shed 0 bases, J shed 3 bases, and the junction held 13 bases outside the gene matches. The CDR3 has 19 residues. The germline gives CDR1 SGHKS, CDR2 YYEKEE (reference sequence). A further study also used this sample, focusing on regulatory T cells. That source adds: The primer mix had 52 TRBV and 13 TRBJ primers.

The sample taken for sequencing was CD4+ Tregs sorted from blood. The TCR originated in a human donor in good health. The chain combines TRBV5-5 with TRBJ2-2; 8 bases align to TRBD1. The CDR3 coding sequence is TGTGCCAGCAGCTTGGGCGCTTCGCGGGGACAGGCTCACACCGGGGAGCTGTTTTTT. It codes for CASSLGASRGQAHTGELFF.